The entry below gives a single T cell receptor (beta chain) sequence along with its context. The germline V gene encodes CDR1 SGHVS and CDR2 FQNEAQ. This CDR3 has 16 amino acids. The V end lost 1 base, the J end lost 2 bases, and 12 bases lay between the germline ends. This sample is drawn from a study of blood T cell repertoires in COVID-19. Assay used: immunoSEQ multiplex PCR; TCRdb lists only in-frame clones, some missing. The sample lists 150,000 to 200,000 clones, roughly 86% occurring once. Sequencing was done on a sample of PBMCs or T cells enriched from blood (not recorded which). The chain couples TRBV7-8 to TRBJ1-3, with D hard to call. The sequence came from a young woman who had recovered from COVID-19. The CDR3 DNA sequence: TGTGCCAGCAGCTTAGGGTTACAACAAGCTGGAAACACCATATATTTT. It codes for CASSLGLQQAGNTIYF.